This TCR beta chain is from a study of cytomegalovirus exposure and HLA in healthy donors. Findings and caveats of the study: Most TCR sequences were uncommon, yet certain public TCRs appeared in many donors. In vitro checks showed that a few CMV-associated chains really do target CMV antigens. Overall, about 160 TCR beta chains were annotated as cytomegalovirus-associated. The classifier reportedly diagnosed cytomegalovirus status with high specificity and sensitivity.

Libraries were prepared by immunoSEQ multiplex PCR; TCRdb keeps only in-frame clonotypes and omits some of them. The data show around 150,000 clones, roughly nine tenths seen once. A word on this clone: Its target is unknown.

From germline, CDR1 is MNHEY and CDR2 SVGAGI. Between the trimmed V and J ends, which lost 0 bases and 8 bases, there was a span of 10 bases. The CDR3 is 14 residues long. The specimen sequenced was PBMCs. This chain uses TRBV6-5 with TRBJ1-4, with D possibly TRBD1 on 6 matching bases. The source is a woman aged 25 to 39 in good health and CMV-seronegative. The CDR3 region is CASSYSQGREKLFF. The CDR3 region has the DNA TGTGCCAGCAGTTACTCACAGGGTCGGGAAAAACTGTTTTTT.